The rows below give T cell receptor beta chains drawn from one sample of a study of control samples from healthy donors and cancer patients. Data came from immunoSEQ multiplex PCR; TCRdb stores just in-frame clones and leaves some out. The repertoire has some 140,000 clones, roughly 92% of them found once; the top ten carry roughly 12%. Sample: blood. These receptors originate from a man in his thirties or forties in good health. CDR3s include the opening cysteine and the closing phenylalanine or tryptophan. A D gene is named only where the DNA matches it firmly. Not every row has a clone size; where given, it reads once, few, many or a size class.

v_call: TRBV19
d_call: NA
j_call: TRBJ1-6
clone_size: once
cdr3_nt: TGTGCCAGTCGGGCAGGGGAGATCGCGAATTCACCCCTCCACTTT
cdr3_aa: CASRAGEIANSPLHF

v_call: TRBV19
d_call: NA
j_call: TRBJ2-7
clone_size: NA
cdr3_nt: TGTGCCAGTAGTATGGGTACCTTCTACGAGCAGTACTTC
cdr3_aa: CASSMGTFYEQYF

v_call: TRBV28
d_call: TRBD1
j_call: TRBJ2-6
clone_size: NA
cdr3_nt: TGTGCCAGCAGTCAACCTCGGGACAGGGGGGTCTCTGGGGCCAACGTCCTGACTTTC
cdr3_aa: CASSQPRDRGVSGANVLTF

v_call: TRBV6-1
d_call: NA
j_call: TRBJ2-1
clone_size: NA
cdr3_nt: TGTGCCAGCAGTGAAGAACTTGTTTCGGAGTTCTTC
cdr3_aa: CASSEELVSEFF

v_call: TRBV11-3
d_call: NA
j_call: TRBJ1-1
clone_size: NA
cdr3_nt: TGTGCCAGCAGCTTAGTAGGCACTGAAGCTTTCTTT
cdr3_aa: CASSLVGTEAFF

v_call: TRBV9
d_call: NA
j_call: TRBJ2-5
clone_size: NA
cdr3_nt: TGTGCCAGCAGCCCCCAGCTAGGGGAGACCCAGTACTTC
cdr3_aa: CASSPQLGETQYF

v_call: TRBV28
d_call: NA
j_call: TRBJ2-1
clone_size: NA
cdr3_nt: TGTGCCAGCAGACAGGACAATGAGCAGTTCTTC
cdr3_aa: CASRQDNEQFF

v_call: TRBV29-1
d_call: NA
j_call: TRBJ2-7
clone_size: NA
cdr3_nt: TGCAGCGCGGGCCCCAGCCACGAGCAGTACTTC
cdr3_aa: CSAGPSHEQYF

v_call: TRBV29-1
d_call: TRBD1
j_call: TRBJ2-2
clone_size: NA
cdr3_nt: TGCAGCGCCGAACGCGGGACAGGGGGCACCGGGGAGCTGTTTTTT
cdr3_aa: CSAERGTGGTGELFF

v_call: TRBV30
d_call: NA
j_call: TRBJ2-6
clone_size: NA
cdr3_nt: TGTGCCTGGAGTGCAGGCCGCTCTGGGGCCAACGTCCTGACTTTC
cdr3_aa: CAWSAGRSGANVLTF

v_call: TRBV3-1/TRBV3-2
d_call: NA
j_call: TRBJ2-5
clone_size: NA
cdr3_nt: TGTGCCAGCAGCCAAGTTCTGGGACATGTGGAGACCCAGTACTTC
cdr3_aa: CASSQVLGHVETQYF

v_call: TRBV19
d_call: NA
j_call: TRBJ1-5
clone_size: NA
cdr3_nt: TGTGCCAGTAGTATCGGGAGGGGGTTTCTCAATCAGCCCCAGCATTTT
cdr3_aa: CASSIGRGFLNQPQHF

v_call: TRBV30
d_call: NA
j_call: TRBJ2-1
clone_size: NA
cdr3_nt: TGTGCCGGGCTGAGGGAGGGGGCGGCTGAGCAGTTCTTC
cdr3_aa: CAGLREGAAEQFF

v_call: TRBV7-9
d_call: TRBD2
j_call: TRBJ2-1
clone_size: NA
cdr3_nt: TGTGCCAGCAGCTTAGGGGCTAGCGGGGCGTACAATGAGCAGTTCTTC
cdr3_aa: CASSLGASGAYNEQFF

v_call: TRBV29-1
d_call: NA
j_call: TRBJ2-1
clone_size: once
cdr3_nt: TGCAGCGTTGAGGGGCTAACCTACAATGAGCAGTTCTTC
cdr3_aa: CSVEGLTYNEQFF

v_call: TRBV28
d_call: TRBD1
j_call: TRBJ2-5
clone_size: NA
cdr3_nt: TGTGCCAGCAGTCACCCTCTCCGGGACAGGGGGCAAGAGACCCAGTACTTC
cdr3_aa: CASSHPLRDRGQETQYF